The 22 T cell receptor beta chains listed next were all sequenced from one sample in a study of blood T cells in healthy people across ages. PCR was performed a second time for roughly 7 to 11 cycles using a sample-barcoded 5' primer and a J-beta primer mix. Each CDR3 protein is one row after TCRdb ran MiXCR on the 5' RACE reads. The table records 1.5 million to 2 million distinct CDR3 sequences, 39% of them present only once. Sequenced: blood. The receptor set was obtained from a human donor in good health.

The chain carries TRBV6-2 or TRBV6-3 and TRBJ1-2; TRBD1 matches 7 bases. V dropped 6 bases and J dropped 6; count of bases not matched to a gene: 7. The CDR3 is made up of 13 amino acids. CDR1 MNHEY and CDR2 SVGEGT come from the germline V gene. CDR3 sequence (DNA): TGTGCCAGCAGCTCGGGACAGATTAATGGCTACACCTTC. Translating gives CASSSGQINGYTF.

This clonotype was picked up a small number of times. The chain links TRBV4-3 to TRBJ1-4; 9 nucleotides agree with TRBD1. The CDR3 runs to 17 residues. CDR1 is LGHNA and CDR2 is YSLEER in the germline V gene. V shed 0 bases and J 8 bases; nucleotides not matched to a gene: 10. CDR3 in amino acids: CASSQDRVWDRAEKLFF. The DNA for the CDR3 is TGCGCCAGCAGCCAAGATCGGGTTTGGGACAGGGCCGAAAAACTGTTTTTT.

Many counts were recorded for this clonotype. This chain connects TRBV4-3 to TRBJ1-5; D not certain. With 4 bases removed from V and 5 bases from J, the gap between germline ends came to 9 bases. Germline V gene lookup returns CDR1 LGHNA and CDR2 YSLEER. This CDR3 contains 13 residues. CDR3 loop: CASSLGFDQPQHF. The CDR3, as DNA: TGCGCCAGCAGCCTTGGATTTGATCAGCCCCAGCATTTT.

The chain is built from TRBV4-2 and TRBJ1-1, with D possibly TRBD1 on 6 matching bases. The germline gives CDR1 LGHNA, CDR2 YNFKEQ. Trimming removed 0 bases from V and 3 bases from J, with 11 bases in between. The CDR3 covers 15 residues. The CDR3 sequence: CASSQDLEGDTEAFF. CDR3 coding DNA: TGTGCCAGCAGCCAAGATCTGGAGGGGGACACTGAAGCTTTCTTT.

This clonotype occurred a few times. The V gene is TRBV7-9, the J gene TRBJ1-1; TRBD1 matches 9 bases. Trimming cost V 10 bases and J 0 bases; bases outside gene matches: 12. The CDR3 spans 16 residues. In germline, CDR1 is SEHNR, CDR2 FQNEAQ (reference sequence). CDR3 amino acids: CATYSGDRAVNTEAFF. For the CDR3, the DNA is TGTGCCACTTACTCAGGGGACAGGGCAGTGAACACTGAAGCTTTCTTT.

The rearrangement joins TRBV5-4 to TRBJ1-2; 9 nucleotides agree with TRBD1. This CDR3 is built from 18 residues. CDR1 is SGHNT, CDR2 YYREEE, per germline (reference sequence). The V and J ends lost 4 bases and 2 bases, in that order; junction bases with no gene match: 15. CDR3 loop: CASSGGTGGDPFNYGYTF. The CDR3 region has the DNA TGTGCCAGCAGCGGAGGCACAGGGGGCGACCCCTTCAACTATGGCTACACCTTC.

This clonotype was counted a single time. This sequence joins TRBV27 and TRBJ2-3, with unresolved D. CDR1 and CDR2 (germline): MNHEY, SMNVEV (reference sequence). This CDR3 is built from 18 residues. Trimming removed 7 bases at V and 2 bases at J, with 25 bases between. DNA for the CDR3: TGTGCCAGCACCCCAACCCCCATCCGTTCCATAATCACAGATACGCAGTATTTT. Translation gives CASTPTPIRSIITDTQYF.

CDR3 in amino acids: CASSYAGAGGANVLTF. The CDR3 bases are TGTGCCAGCAGTTACGCGGGGGCTGGTGGGGCCAACGTCCTGACTTTC. The chain is built from TRBV6-2 or TRBV6-3 and TRBJ2-6, with a tentative D call TRBD2 (7 bases). Between the trimmed V and J ends, which lost 2 bases and 3 bases, there was a span of 11 bases. The CDR3 spans 16 residues. Germline V lookup: CDR1 MNHEY, CDR2 SVGEGT.

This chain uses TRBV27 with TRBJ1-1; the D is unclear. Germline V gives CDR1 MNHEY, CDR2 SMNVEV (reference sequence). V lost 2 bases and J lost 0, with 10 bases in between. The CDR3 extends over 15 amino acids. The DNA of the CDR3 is TGTGCCAGCAGTTTACGTTCCGCAATGAACACTGAAGCTTTCTTT. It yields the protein CASSLRSAMNTEAFF.

The CDR3, as DNA: TGCGCCAGCAGCTTGGCGGAACATCCGAGCTCCTACGAGCAGTACTTC. Its translation is CASSLAEHPSSYEQYF. This sequence joins TRBV5-1 and TRBJ2-7; D remains unclear. The CDR3 runs 16 residues. Germline V gene sequence: CDR1 SGHRS, CDR2 YFSETQ. V lost 0 bases to trimming and J lost 0 bases, with 13 bases between them. The full variable domain, its missing parts supplied by reference TRBV5-1 and TRBJ2-7, is KAGVTQTPRYLIKTRGQQVTLSCSPISGHRSVSWYQQTPGQGLQFLFEYFSETQRNKGNFPGRFSGRQFSNSRSEMNVSTLELGDSALYLCASSLAEHPSSYEQYFGPGTRLTVT.

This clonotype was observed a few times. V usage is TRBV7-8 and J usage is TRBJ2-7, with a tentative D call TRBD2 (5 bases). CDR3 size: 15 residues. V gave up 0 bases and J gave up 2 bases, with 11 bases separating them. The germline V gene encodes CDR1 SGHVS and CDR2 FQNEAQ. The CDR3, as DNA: TGTGCCAGCAGCTTAGCAGGGATGGGAGCCTACGAGCAGTACTTC. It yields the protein CASSLAGMGAYEQYF.

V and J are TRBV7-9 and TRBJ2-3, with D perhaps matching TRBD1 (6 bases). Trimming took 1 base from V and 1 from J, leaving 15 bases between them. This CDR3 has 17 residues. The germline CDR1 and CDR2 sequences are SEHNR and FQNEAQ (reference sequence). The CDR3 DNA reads TGTGCCAGCAGCTTAGTAGCAGGGGAAGCGGGCACAGATACGCAGTATTTT. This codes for CASSLVAGEAGTDTQYF.

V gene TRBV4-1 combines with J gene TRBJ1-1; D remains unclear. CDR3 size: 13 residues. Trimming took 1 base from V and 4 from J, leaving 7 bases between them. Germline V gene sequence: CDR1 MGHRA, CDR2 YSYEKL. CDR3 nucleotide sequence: TGCGCCAGCAGCCAAGTCATCAGCACTGAAGCTTTCTTT. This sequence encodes CASSQVISTEAFF.

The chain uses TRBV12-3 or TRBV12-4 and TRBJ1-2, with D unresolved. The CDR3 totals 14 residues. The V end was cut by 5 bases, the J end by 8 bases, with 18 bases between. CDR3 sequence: CASSEVLGRSGYTF. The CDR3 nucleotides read TGTGCCAGCAGTGAAGTTCTCGGTCGGAGCGGCTACACCTTC.

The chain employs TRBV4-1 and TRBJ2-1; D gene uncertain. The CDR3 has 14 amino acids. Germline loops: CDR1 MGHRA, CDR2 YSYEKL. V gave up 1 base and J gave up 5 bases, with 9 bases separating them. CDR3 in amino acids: CASSQADRDNEQFF. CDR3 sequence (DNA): TGCGCCAGCAGCCAAGCTGATAGGGACAATGAGCAGTTCTTC.

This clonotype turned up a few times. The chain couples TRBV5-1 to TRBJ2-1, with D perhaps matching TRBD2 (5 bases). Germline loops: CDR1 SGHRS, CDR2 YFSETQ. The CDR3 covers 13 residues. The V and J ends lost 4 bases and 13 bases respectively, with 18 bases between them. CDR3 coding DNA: TGCGCCAGCAGCATGGGGAAGGAGGTTGAACAGTTCTTC. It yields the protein CASSMGKEVEQFF. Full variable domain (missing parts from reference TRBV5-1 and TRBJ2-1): KAGVTQTPRYLIKTRGQQVTLSCSPISGHRSVSWYQQTPGQGLQFLFEYFSETQRNKGNFPGRFSGRQFSNSRSEMNVSTLELGDSALYLCASSMGKEVEQFFGPGTRLTVL.

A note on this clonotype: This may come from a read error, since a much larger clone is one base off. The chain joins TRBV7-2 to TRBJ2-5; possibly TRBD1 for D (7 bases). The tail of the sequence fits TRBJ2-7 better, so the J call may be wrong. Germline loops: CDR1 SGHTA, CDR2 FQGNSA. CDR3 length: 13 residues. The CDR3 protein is CAGSAFRGDEQYF. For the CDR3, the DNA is TGTGCCGGCAGCGCATTCAGGGGGGACGAGCAGTACTTC.

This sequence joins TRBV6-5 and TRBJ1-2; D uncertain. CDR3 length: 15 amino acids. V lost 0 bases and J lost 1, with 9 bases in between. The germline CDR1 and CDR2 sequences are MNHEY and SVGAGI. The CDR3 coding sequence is TGTGCCAGCAGTTACTCGGTCACGGTTAACTATGGCTACACCTTC. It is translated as CASSYSVTVNYGYTF.

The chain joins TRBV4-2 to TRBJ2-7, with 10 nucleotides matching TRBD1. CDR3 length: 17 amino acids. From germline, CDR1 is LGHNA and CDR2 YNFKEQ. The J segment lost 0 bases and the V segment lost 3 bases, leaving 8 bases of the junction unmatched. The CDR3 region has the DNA TGTGCCAGCAGCCACCGAATCAGGACAGGGGGCTCCTACGAGCAGTACTTC. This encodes CASSHRIRTGGSYEQYF.

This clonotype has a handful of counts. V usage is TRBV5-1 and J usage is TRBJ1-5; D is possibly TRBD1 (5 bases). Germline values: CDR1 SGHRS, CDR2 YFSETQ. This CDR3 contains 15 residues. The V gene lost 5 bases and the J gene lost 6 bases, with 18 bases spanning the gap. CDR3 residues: CASSFSGAQGQPQHF. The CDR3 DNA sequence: TGCGCCAGCAGTTTCTCCGGGGCGCAGGGTCAGCCCCAGCATTTT.

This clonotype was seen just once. CDR3 amino acids: CASSRQGPHLTDTQYF. The CDR3 nucleotides are TGTGCCAGCAGCCGCCAGGGCCCCCACCTCACAGATACGCAGTATTTT. The V call is TRBV27, the J call TRBJ2-3; TRBD1 is a possible D gene (5 bases). From germline, CDR1 is MNHEY and CDR2 SMNVEV (reference sequence). The CDR3 spans 16 residues. Trimming shortened V by 6 bases and J by 2 bases, and 18 bases separated the two germline ends.

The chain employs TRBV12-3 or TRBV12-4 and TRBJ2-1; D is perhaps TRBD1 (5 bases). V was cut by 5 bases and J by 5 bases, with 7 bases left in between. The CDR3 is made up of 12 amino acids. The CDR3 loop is CASSGAHNEQFF. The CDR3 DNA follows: TGTGCCAGCAGTGGGGCTCACAATGAGCAGTTCTTC.